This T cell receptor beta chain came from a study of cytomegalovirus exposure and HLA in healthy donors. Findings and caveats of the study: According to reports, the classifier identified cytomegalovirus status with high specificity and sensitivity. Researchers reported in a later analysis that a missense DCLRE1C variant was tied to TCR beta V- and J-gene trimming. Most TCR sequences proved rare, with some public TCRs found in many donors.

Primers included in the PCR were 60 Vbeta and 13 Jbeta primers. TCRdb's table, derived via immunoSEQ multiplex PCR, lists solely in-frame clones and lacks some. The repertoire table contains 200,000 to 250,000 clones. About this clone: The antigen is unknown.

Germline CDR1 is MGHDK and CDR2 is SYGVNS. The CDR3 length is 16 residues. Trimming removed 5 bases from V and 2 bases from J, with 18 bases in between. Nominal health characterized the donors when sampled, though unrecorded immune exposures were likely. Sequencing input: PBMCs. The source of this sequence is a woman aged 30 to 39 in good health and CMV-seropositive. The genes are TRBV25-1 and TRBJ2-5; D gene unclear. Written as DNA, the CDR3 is TGTGCCAGCAGTCCCCATGGTAACTATGCGCAAGAGACCCAGTACTTC. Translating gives CASSPHGNYAQETQYF.